A single sample is the source of the 31 T cell receptor beta chains below, sequenced in a study of tumor-infiltrating lymphocytes in oesophageal squamous cell carcinoma. TCRdb itself ran the PCR reads through MiXCR, one entry per CDR3 protein. The data contain 10,000 or so distinct CDR3 sequences, over 50% of them seen just once; the ten biggest clones take up about 30%. What was sequenced was esophageal tumor tissue. The receptor set was obtained from a male donor with esophageal squamous cell carcinoma.

A few counts support this clonotype. The gene calls are TRBV19 and TRBJ1-2; D is unresolved. The CDR3 spans 9 residues. The ends were cut back, 8 bases at V and 7 bases at J, with 5 bases in the middle. Per the germline V gene, CDR1 is LNHDA and CDR2 is SQIVND (reference sequence). In DNA form, the CDR3 reads TGTGCCAGTGGACGTGGCTACACCTTC. This translates into CASGRGYTF.

The rearrangement links TRBV7-9 to TRBJ2-5; D gene ambiguous. The end of the DNA fits TRBJ2-1 better, so the J call may be wrong. CDR1 and CDR2 from the germline V gene are SEHNR and FQNEAQ (reference sequence). The CDR3 is 13 amino acids. The CDR3 sequence is CASSFRYSFEQFF. Here the CDR3 DNA reads TGTGCCAGCAGCTTTCGGTACTCCTTCGAGCAGTTCTTC.

This clonotype appeared a few times. The genes are TRBV28 and TRBJ1-1; 8 bases match TRBD1. There are 17 residues in the CDR3. V dropped 5 bases and J dropped 4; count of bases not matched to a gene: 15. Germline V gene sequence: CDR1 MDHEN, CDR2 SYDVKM. The CDR3 region has the DNA TGTGCCAGCAGTCCCGATAGATGGGACAGGAGCGGCACTGAAGCTTTCTTT. Amino acids: CASSPDRWDRSGTEAFF.

This clonotype showed up just once. The CDR3 ends on some other residue instead of the conserved phenylalanine or tryptophan, so this is likely a read error. This chain links TRBV7-2 with TRBJ2-1; the match to TRBD2 covers 8 bases. Trimming at V came to 5 bases and at J to 2 bases, leaving 8 bases not matched to a gene. The CDR3 length is 16 residues. Germline assignment: CDR1 SGHTA and CDR2 FQGNSA. CDR3 bases: TGTGCCAGCAGCCCTGTAACGGGGGGGACCTACAATGAGCAGTTCGTC. It specifies CASSPVTGGTYNEQFV.

The chain is built from TRBV7-6 and TRBJ2-1, with a weak D call TRBD2 (5 bases). The V end was cut by 5 bases, the J end by 0 bases, with 11 bases between. The CDR3 totals 15 residues. Germline CDR1 SGHVS, CDR2 FNYEAQ. The CDR3 DNA reads as TGTGCCAGCAGCGCCGGAGCGGACTCCTACAATGAGCAGTTCTTC. This sequence encodes CASSAGADSYNEQFF.

This clonotype showed up just a few times. The chain links TRBV7-3 to TRBJ1-2, with a weak D call TRBD1 (6 bases). V was trimmed by 5 bases and J by 6 bases, leaving 13 bases between them. Per the germline V gene, CDR1 is SGHTA and CDR2 is FQGTGA. CDR3 length equals 13 residues. The CDR3 DNA follows: TGTGCCAGCAGCCACACAGGGTTCGATGGCTACACCTTC. This sequence encodes CASSHTGFDGYTF.

This clonotype was counted a single time. This chain links TRBV11-2 with TRBJ2-3; D perhaps matches TRBD2 (5 bases). Germline CDR1 is SGHAT and CDR2 is FQNNGV. The CDR3 has 17 amino acids. V lost 5 bases and J 1 base, leaving 19 bases between the germline ends. DNA for the CDR3: TGTGCCAGCAGCGTTTTATTGGGTGGAGGACGCACAGATACGCAGTATTTT. Its translation: CASSVLLGGGRTDTQYF.

Of note for this clonotype: The missing conserved phenylalanine or tryptophan at the end of this CDR3 makes a read error likely. The limits of the CDR3 on the DNA are not certain, so only TCRdb's listed CDR3 is given. This chain connects TRBV7-9 to TRBJ2-7; TRBD2 is the table's D call and was not checked against the DNA. The CDR3 has 17 amino acids, counting both end residues. Germline V gene lookup returns CDR1 SEHNR and CDR2 FQNEAQ (reference sequence). CDR3 region: CASSLDRSVAAEQFFGS.

The chain links TRBV7-9 to TRBJ2-5; TRBD2 might be the D (6 bases). The end of the DNA is better explained by TRBJ2-7, so the J call may be wrong. Germline V gene data show CDR1 as SEHNR and CDR2 as FQNEAQ (reference sequence). The CDR3 is 14 residues long. The DNA for the CDR3 is TGTGCCAGCAGCTCCCGGGAGCGCTCCTACGAGCAGTACTTC. This sequence encodes CASSSRERSYEQYF.

The V gene is TRBV12-3 or TRBV12-4, the J gene TRBJ2-7; no definite D call. The ends were cut back, 10 bases at V and 3 bases at J, with 4 bases in the middle. The CDR3 runs to 9 residues. Written as DNA, the CDR3 is TGTGCCATCAACTACGAGCAGTACTTC. Its protein is CAINYEQYF.

The chain employs TRBV7-6 and TRBJ1-1; D might be TRBD1 (6 bases). The germline CDR1 and CDR2 sequences are SGHVS and FNYEAQ. The CDR3 covers 13 residues. V was cut by 1 base and J by 5 bases, with 8 bases left in between. The CDR3 region has the DNA TGTGCCAGCAGCTTAGGGACAGTAACTGAAGCTTTCTTT. It translates to CASSLGTVTEAFF.

The V gene is TRBV7-6, the J gene TRBJ2-1; D ambiguous. The DNA end lines up better with TRBJ2-7; the J call may be wrong. CDR1 is SGHVS and CDR2 is FNYEAQ in the germline V gene. The CDR3 contains 13 residues. This CDR3 is CAIRNSSYNEQYF. The CDR3 DNA reads TGTGCTATCCGGAATTCCTCCTACAATGAGCAGTACTTC.

The chain has TRBV7-2 and TRBJ2-3, with TRBD1 matching 9 bases. V lost 5 bases, J lost 6 bases, and 9 bases stayed unmatched. Germline V CDR1 and CDR2: SGHTA, FQGNSA. The CDR3 length is 15 residues. The CDR3 reads CASSKQGAVYDTQYF. CDR3 coding DNA: TGTGCCAGCAGCAAACAGGGGGCTGTTTACGATACGCAGTATTTT.

The chain combines TRBV3-1 with TRBJ2-7, with D tentatively TRBD1 (5 bases). The germline V and J ends were trimmed by 2 bases and 2 bases, with 25 bases remaining between them. Germline CDR1 is LGHDT and CDR2 is YNNKEL (reference sequence). This CDR3 comprises 19 residues. CDR3 residues: CASSQRQLRTIRFPYEQYF. The CDR3 DNA follows: TGTGCCAGCAGCCAACGACAGCTACGAACTATTCGTTTCCCCTACGAGCAGTACTTC.

This chain links TRBV7-9 with TRBJ2-7; 12 nucleotides line up with TRBD2. The CDR3 runs 17 residues. Germline values: CDR1 SEHNR, CDR2 FQNEAQ (reference sequence). The V segment lost 0 bases and the J segment 4 bases; nucleotides outside the gene matches: 7. The CDR3 here is CASSLAGTSGFQYEQYF. The CDR3 DNA reads TGTGCCAGCAGCTTAGCTGGGACTAGCGGGTTTCAGTACGAGCAGTACTTC.

This clonotype turned up a few times. V gene TRBV7-2 combines with J gene TRBJ1-1; 7 nucleotides line up with TRBD1. CDR3 length: 13 residues. Trimming removed 4 bases from V and 4 bases from J; junction bases left unmatched: 3. Germline V gene data show CDR1 as SGHTA and CDR2 as FQGNSA. For the CDR3, the DNA is TGTGCCAGCAGCTCCGACAGGGCCACTGAAGCTTTCTTT. This gives the protein CASSSDRATEAFF.

V usage is TRBV7-2 and J usage is TRBJ2-5; D might be TRBD2 (7 bases). Near its end, the DNA agrees better with TRBJ2-1, so the J call may be wrong. Germline assignment: CDR1 SGHTA and CDR2 FQGNSA. The CDR3 length is 15 residues. The CDR3 region is CASSWRGGTVNEQFF. The CDR3, as DNA: TGTGCCAGCAGCTGGAGGGGGGGAACAGTCAATGAGCAGTTCTTC.

This clonotype came up once. The genes are TRBV7-1 and TRBJ2-3; 9 nucleotides agree with TRBD1. TRBV7-1 is marked as an open reading frame, function uncertain. This CDR3 has 14 residues. V trimming: 5 bases; J trimming: 4 bases; junction bases outside the gene matches: 4. Here the CDR3 reads CASSPGTGPDTQYF. As DNA, the CDR3 is TGTGCCAGCAGCCCCGGGACAGGGCCAGATACGCAGTATTTT.

This chain joins TRBV7-6 and TRBJ2-5; D tentatively fits TRBD1 or TRBD2 (6 bases each). Germline CDR1 reads SGHVS; CDR2 reads FNYEAQ. Trimming took 0 bases from V and 2 from J, leaving 13 bases between them. The CDR3 spans 16 residues. CDR3 protein: CASSLAGGVLQETQYF. The CDR3 bases are TGTGCCAGCAGCTTAGCGGGGGGCGTCCTTCAAGAGACCCAGTACTTC.

This clonotype was observed at least ten times. A single base separates this from a much larger clone, so it may be a read error. The chain employs TRBV7-3 and TRBJ2-7; D gene ambiguous. This CDR3 comprises 13 residues. CDR1 and CDR2 from the germline V gene are SGHTA and FQGTGA. The V gene lost 6 bases and the J gene lost 8 bases, with 17 bases spanning the gap. CDR3 nucleotide sequence: TGTGCCAGCAGTTCCTCTGGCCTACCACAGCAGTACTTC. Translated, it gives CASSSSGLPQQYF.

This clonotype was seen more than once but under ten times. With a much larger clone just one base away, this may be a read error. The rearrangement links TRBV5-3 to TRBJ2-1, with D perhaps matching TRBD2 (6 bases). TRBV5-3 is marked as an open reading frame, function uncertain. This CDR3 spans 15 amino acids. V lost 0 bases and J lost 10, with 17 bases in between. Here the CDR3 DNA reads TGTGCCAGAAGCTTGGTTTGGGACTTCGGCTACGAGCAGTTCTTC. Translated, it gives CARSLVWDFGYEQFF.

The chain carries TRBV7-9 and TRBJ1-5; a possible D gene is TRBD1 (5 bases). The V and J ends lost 5 bases and 5 bases respectively, with 13 bases between them. Looked up from germline, CDR1 is SEHNR and CDR2 is FQNEAQ (reference sequence). The CDR3 loop spans 14 amino acids. The CDR3 loop reads CASSGGGWDQPQHF. The CDR3 DNA reads as TGTGCCAGCAGCGGGGGGGGATGGGATCAGCCCCAGCATTTT. Full variable domain (missing parts from reference TRBV7-9 and TRBJ1-5): DTGVSQNPRHKITKRGQNVTFRCDPISEHNRLYWYRQTLGQGPEFLTYFQNEAQLEKSRLLSDRFSAERPKGSFSTLEIQRTEQGDSAMYLCASSGGGWDQPQHFGDGTRLSIL.

The V call is TRBV7-2, the J call TRBJ2-7; weak D call: TRBD1 (7 bases). Germline CDR1 and CDR2: SGHTA and FQGNSA. V dropped 1 base and J dropped 2 bases, with 12 bases sitting between them. CDR3 length equals 15 residues. CDR3 DNA: TGTGCCAGCAGCTTAGTGGGCGGGACAGCCTACGAGCAGTACTTC. Translation gives CASSLVGGTAYEQYF.

This clonotype was seen a handful of times. The rearrangement joins TRBV7-6 to TRBJ2-7, with 8 bases aligning to TRBD1. V shed 5 bases and J 0 bases; nucleotides not matched to a gene: 9. Germline values: CDR1 SGHVS, CDR2 FNYEAQ. The CDR3 sequence is 16 residues long. CDR3 sequence (DNA): TGTGCCAGCAGCCTCCGGACAGGGCCTTACTCCTACGAGCAGTACTTC. Amino acids: CASSLRTGPYSYEQYF. The complete variable domain, with remaining parts taken from reference TRBV7-6 and TRBJ2-7, reads GAGVSQSPRYKVTKRGQDVALRCDPISGHVSLYWYRQALGQGPEFLTYFNYEAQQDKSGLPNDRFSAERPEGSISTLTIQRTEQRDSAMYRCASSLRTGPYSYEQYFGPGTRLTVT.

This clonotype was counted only a few times. This chain uses TRBV12-3 or TRBV12-4 with TRBJ2-1; 12 nucleotides line up with TRBD2. The CDR3 covers 14 residues. Trimming at V came to 6 bases and at J to 5 bases, leaving 2 bases not matched to a gene. The CDR3 reads CASSWTSGNNEQFF. The CDR3 coding sequence is TGTGCCAGCAGCTGGACTAGCGGGAACAATGAGCAGTTCTTC.

For the CDR3, the DNA is TGTGCCAGCAGCTTAGGAAGGGACAGAAAACAGTACTTC. Translating gives CASSLGRDRKQYF. The chain employs TRBV7-8 and TRBJ2-4; 7 positions agree with TRBD1. V lost 1 base and J lost 13; bases outside the gene matches: 7. CDR1 SGHVS and CDR2 FQNEAQ come from the germline V gene. CDR3 length: 13 residues.

V usage is TRBV7-2 and J usage is TRBJ2-3, with D perhaps TRBD1 (5 bases). The V gene's germline CDR1 is SGHTA and CDR2 FQGNSA. This CDR3 is 14 amino acids long. The V end was cut by 3 bases, the J end by 6 bases, with 13 bases between. CDR3 in amino acids: CASSLQGSHDTQYF. The CDR3 DNA reads as TGTGCCAGCAGCTTGCAGGGCAGTCACGATACGCAGTATTTT. Supplemented by reference TRBV7-2 and TRBJ2-3, the full variable domain reads GAGVSQSPSNKVTEKGKDVELRCDPISGHTALYWYRQSLGQGLEFLIYFQGNSAPDKSGLPSDRFSAERTGGSVSTLTIQRTQQEDSAVYLCASSLQGSHDTQYFGPGTRLTVL.

V usage is TRBV12-3 or TRBV12-4 and J usage is TRBJ1-1, with a possible D match to TRBD1 (6 bases). Trimming removed 7 bases at V and 3 bases at J, with 24 bases between. The CDR3 extends over 17 amino acids. The CDR3 DNA sequence: TGTGCCAGCATCCTTGTCGAACAGGGTAGCGGGGACACTGAAGCTTTCTTT. Residues: CASILVEQGSGDTEAFF.

This clonotype occurred a few times. J is TRBJ2-1 and V is TRBV5-1; either TRBD1 or TRBD2 may fit D (6 bases each). The end of the DNA is better explained by TRBJ2-7, so the J call may be wrong. CDR3 length equals 15 residues. Germline loops: CDR1 SGHRS, CDR2 YFSETQ. This CDR3 is CASSLGPGGLYEQYF. The CDR3 nucleotides are TGCGCCAGCAGCTTGGGTCCCGGGGGCCTCTACGAGCAGTACTTC.

The chain recombines TRBV7-6 with TRBJ2-3; 7 nucleotides align to TRBD1. The J call may be in error: the DNA end matches TRBJ1-1 better. Germline CDR1 is SGHVS and CDR2 is FNYEAQ. The CDR3 is made up of 12 amino acids. CDR3 nucleotides: TGTAATGACAGGGAAGGGGACACTGAAGCTTTCTTT. This gives the protein CNDREGDTEAFF.

In DNA form, the CDR3 reads TGTGCCATCAGCAGCGGCCTGTCCTACAATGAGCAGTTCTTC. It yields the protein CAISSGLSYNEQFF. This chain connects TRBV10-3 to TRBJ2-5, with D perhaps TRBD2 (5 bases). The J call is in doubt because the DNA end fits TRBJ2-1 better. The CDR3 sequence is 14 residues long. Per the germline V gene, CDR1 is ENHRY and CDR2 is SYGVKD.